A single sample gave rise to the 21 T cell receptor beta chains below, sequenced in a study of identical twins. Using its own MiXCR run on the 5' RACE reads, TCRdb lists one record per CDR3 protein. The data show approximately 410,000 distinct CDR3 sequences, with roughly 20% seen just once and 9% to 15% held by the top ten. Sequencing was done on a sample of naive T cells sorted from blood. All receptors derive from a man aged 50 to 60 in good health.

The CDR3 sequence: CASSAPGQGNTEAFF. In DNA, the CDR3 is TGTGCCAGCAGCGCCCCGGGACAGGGGAACACTGAAGCTTTCTTT. The chain employs TRBV7-9 and TRBJ1-1; TRBD1 matches 9 bases. After removal of 5 bases from V and 1 base from J, the junction contained 5 bases not matched to a gene. CDR1 is SEHNR and CDR2 is FQNEAQ in the germline V gene (reference sequence). This CDR3 contains 15 residues. Drawing the rest from reference TRBV7-9 and TRBJ1-1, the complete variable domain is DTGVSQNPRHKITKRGQNVTFRCDPISEHNRLYWYRQTLGQGPEFLTYFQNEAQLEKSRLLSDRFSAERPKGSFSTLEIQRTEQGDSAMYLCASSAPGQGNTEAFFGQGTRLTVV.

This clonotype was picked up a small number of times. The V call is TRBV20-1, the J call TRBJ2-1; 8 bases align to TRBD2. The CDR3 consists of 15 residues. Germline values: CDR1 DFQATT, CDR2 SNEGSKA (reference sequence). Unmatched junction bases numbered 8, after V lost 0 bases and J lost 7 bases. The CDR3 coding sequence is TGCAGTGCTAGAGATCTCCCGGGACTAGGGAATGAGCAGTTCTTC. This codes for CSARDLPGLGNEQFF.

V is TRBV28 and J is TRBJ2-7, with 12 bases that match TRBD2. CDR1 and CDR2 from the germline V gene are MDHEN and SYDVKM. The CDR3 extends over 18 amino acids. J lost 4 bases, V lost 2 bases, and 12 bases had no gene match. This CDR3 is CASSLRLAGGPPAYEQYF. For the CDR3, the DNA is TGTGCCAGCAGTTTACGCCTAGCGGGAGGGCCTCCGGCGTACGAGCAGTACTTC.

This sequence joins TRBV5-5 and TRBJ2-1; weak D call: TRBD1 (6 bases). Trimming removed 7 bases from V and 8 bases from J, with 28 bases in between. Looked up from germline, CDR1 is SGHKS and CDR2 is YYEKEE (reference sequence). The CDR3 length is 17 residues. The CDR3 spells CASDGQTPSAAGDEQFF. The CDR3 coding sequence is TGTGCCAGCGACGGACAGACCCCGTCGGCGGCAGGCGATGAGCAGTTCTTC.

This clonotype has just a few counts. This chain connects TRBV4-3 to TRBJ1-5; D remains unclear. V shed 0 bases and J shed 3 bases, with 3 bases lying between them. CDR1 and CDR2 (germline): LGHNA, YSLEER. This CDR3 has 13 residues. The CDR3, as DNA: TGCGCCAGCAGCCAAGAAGACAATCAGCCCCAGCATTTT. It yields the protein CASSQEDNQPQHF.

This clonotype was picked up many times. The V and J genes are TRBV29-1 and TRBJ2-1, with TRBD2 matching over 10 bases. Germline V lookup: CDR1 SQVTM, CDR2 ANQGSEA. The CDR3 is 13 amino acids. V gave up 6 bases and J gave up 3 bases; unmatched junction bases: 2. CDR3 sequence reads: CSVTSGIYNEQFF. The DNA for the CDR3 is TGCAGCGTAACTAGCGGGATCTACAATGAGCAGTTCTTC.

The CDR3 reads CSVKPGQRPYEQYF. The CDR3, as DNA: TGCAGCGTAAAACCGGGACAGAGACCTTACGAGCAGTACTTC. The chain recombines TRBV29-1 with TRBJ2-7; 7 nucleotides match TRBD1. From germline, CDR1 is SQVTM and CDR2 ANQGSEA. The ends lost 6 bases at V and 4 bases at J; junction bases unmatched: 12. The CDR3 has 14 residues.

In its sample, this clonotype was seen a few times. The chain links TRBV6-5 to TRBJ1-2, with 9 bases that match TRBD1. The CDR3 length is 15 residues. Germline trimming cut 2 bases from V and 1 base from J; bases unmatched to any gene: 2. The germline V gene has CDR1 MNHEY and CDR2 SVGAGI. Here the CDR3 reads CASSYRQGGNYGYTF. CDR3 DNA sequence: TGTGCCAGCAGTTACCGACAGGGGGGTAACTATGGCTACACCTTC.

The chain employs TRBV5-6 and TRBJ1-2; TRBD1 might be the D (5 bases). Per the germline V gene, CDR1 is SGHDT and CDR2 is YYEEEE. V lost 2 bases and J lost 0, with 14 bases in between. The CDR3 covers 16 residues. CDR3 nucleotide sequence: TGTGCCAGCAGCTTAGGTTCGACAGATGCTAACTATGGCTACACCTTC. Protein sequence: CASSLGSTDANYGYTF.

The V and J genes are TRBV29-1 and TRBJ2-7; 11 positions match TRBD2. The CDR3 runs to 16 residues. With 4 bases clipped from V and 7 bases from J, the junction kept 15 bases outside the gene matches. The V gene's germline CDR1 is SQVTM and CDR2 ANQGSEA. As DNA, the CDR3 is TGCAGCGTTGCTATTATGGGACTAGCGGTGGCGGGGGAGCAGTACTTC. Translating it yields CSVAIMGLAVAGEQYF.

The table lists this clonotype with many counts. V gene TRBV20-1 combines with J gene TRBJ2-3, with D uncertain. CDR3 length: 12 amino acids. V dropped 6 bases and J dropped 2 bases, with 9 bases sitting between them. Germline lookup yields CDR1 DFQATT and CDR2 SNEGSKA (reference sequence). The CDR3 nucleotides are TGCAGTGCGGTCAGAAACACAGATACGCAGTATTTT. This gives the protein CSAVRNTDTQYF.

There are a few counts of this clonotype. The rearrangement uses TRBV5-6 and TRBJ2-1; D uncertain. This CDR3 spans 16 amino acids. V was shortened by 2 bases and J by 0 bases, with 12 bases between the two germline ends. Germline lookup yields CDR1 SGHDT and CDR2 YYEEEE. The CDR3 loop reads CASSLLGYGSYNEQFF. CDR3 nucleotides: TGTGCCAGCAGCTTATTGGGGTACGGCTCCTACAATGAGCAGTTCTTC.

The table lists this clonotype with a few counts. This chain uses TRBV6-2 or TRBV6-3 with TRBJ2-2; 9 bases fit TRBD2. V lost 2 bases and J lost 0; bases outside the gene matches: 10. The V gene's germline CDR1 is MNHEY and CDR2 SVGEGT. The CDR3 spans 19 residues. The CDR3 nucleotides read TGTGCCAGCAGTTACAATCCTAGCGGGACCTATTCGAACACCGGGGAGCTGTTTTTT. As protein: CASSYNPSGTYSNTGELFF.

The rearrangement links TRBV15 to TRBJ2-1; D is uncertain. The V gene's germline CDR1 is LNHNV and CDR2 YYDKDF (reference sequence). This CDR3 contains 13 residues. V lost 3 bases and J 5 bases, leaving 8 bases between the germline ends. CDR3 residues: CATSRAFNNEQFF. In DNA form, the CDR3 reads TGTGCCACCAGCAGGGCTTTTAACAATGAGCAGTTCTTC.

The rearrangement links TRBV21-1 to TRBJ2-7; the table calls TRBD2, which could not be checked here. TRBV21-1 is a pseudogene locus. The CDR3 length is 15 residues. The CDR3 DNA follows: TGTGCCAGCAGCAAAGTAAGCGGGACTGTGTGGGAGCAGTACTTC. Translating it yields CASSKVSGTVWEQYF.

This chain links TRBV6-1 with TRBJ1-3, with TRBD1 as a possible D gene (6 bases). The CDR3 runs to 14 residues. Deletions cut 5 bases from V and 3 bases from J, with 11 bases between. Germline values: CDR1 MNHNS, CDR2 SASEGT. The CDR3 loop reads CASSRGRGGNTIYF. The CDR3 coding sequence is TGTGCCAGCAGTCGCGGCAGGGGTGGAAACACCATATATTTT.

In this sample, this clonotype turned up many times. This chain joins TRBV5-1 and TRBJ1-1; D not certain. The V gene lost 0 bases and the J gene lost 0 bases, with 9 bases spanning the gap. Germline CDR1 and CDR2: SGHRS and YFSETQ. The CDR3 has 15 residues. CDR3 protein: CASSLGQGLNTEAFF. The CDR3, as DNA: TGCGCCAGCAGCTTGGGGCAAGGGCTGAACACTGAAGCTTTCTTT.

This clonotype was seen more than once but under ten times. For the CDR3, the DNA is TGTGCCAGCAGTGAACATAGCAATCAGCCCCAGCATTTT. Its translation: CASSEHSNQPQHF. The rearrangement links TRBV6-1 to TRBJ1-5; the D is unclear. V was pared by 2 bases and J by 0 bases, with 2 bases between. The CDR3 is 13 amino acids. CDR1 is MNHNS and CDR2 is SASEGT in the germline V gene.

The CDR3 DNA reads TGTGCCAGCTCTGGCGTTAGCTCCTACGAGCAGTACTTC. Protein: CASSGVSSYEQYF. V is TRBV27 and J is TRBJ2-7; D uncertain. Trimming removed 8 bases from V and 0 bases from J, with 11 bases in between. Germline lookup yields CDR1 MNHEY and CDR2 SMNVEV (reference sequence). The CDR3 loop spans 13 amino acids.

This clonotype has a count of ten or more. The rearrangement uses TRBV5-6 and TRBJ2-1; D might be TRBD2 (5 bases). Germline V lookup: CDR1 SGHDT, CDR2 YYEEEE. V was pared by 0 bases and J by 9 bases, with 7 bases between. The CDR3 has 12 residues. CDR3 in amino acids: CASSLGLPEQFF. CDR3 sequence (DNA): TGTGCCAGCAGCTTGGGACTACCTGAGCAGTTCTTC.

The CDR3 sequence: CASSYGTDYEQYF. The CDR3 nucleotides are TGTGCCAGCAGTTACGGGACAGACTACGAGCAGTACTTC. This chain uses TRBV6-6 with TRBJ2-7; 7 bases line up with TRBD1. This CDR3 region has 13 residues. With 2 bases clipped from V and 3 bases from J, the junction kept 1 base outside the gene matches. Germline CDR1 MNHNY, CDR2 SVGAGI (reference sequence).